This TCR beta chain was recorded in a study of T cell repertoires in cytomegalovirus infection. In the study overall: Indications of both CMV infection and matching HLA type were provided by public TCR beta signatures.

Whole-study results and caveats: CMV carriers with the relevant HLA were identified by cumulative public TCR beta family frequency. HLA-C-restricted CMV-specific TCR beta clonotypes were dominant in the ex vivo response.

Germline CDR1 reads KGHSH; CDR2 reads LQKENI. The germline V and J ends were trimmed by 2 bases and 0 bases, with 5 bases remaining between them. The CDR3 length is 14 residues. Each CDR3 protein gets one entry after TCRdb re-called the reads with MiXCR. The data show over 85,000 distinct CDR3 sequences, with 16% seen just once and 8% held by the top ten. This clonotype was seen more than once but under ten times. Antigen specificity is unknown. The chain uses TRBV18 and TRBJ1-5, with D unclear. The clonotype originates from a human donor in good health (CMV status not recorded). Some clones in this sample may be carry-over from other donors' samples. Input material: PBMCs. CDR3 DNA: TGTGCCAGCTCACCAGTTCATAGCAATCAGCCCCAGCATTTT. Its translation: CASSPVHSNQPQHF.